The 9 T cell receptor beta chains below come from one sample, sequenced in a study of shared clonotypes between healthy human individuals. The naive CD8 population came from CD45RO-negative cells selected for CCR7, without terminally differentiated effector memory CD45RA+ cells. The protocol was immunoSEQ multiplex PCR, while the TCRdb copy is restricted to in-frame clones and leaves out a portion. The sample includes 600,000 or so clones, 85% to 95% seen only once; the top ten take about 0.11%. Sequenced material: naive CD8+ T cells sorted from blood. These receptors originate from a woman aged 25-40 years in good health.

This chain connects TRBV29-1 to TRBJ2-7; D is perhaps TRBD2 (6 bases). The germline V and J ends were trimmed by 0 bases and 4 bases, with 13 bases remaining between them. The CDR3 consists of 14 residues. In germline, CDR1 is SQVTM, CDR2 ANQGSEA. CDR3 sequence: CSVEDHQGGYEQYF. In DNA form, the CDR3 reads TGCAGCGTTGAAGATCATCAGGGAGGATACGAGCAGTACTTC.

This chain connects TRBV5-4 to TRBJ1-2; unclear D gene. Trimming removed 1 base at V and 4 bases at J, with 11 bases between. The CDR3 totals 14 residues. Germline assignment: CDR1 SGHNT and CDR2 YYREEE (reference sequence). CDR3 amino acids: CASSLWVAGYGYTF. The CDR3 DNA reads TGTGCCAGCAGCTTGTGGGTGGCCGGCTATGGCTACACCTTC.

This clone was seen a single time. V gene TRBV2 combines with J gene TRBJ1-1, with D perhaps matching TRBD1 (6 bases). Germline lookup yields CDR1 SNHLY and CDR2 FYNNEI. The CDR3 runs to 15 residues. Trimming took off 5 bases at V and 4 bases at J, with 17 bases between the two ends. The DNA of the CDR3 is TGTGCCAGCAGTACTTGGGGGGCTAGGGGCACTGAAGCTTTCTTT. Residues: CASSTWGARGTEAFF. The full variable domain, its missing parts supplied by reference TRBV2 and TRBJ1-1, is EPEVTQTPSHQVTQMGQEVILRCVPISNHLYFYWYRQILGQKVEFLVSFYNNEISEKSEIFDDQFSVERPDGSNFTLKIRSTKLEDSAMYFCASSTWGARGTEAFFGQGTRLTVV.

J is TRBJ2-3 and V is TRBV27; weak D call: TRBD2 (6 bases). The CDR3 sequence is 18 residues long. With 8 bases removed from V and 0 bases from J, the gap between germline ends came to 24 bases. The germline V gene encodes CDR1 MNHEY and CDR2 SMNVEV (reference sequence). The CDR3: CASGLPGTGDGSTDTQYF. The CDR3 bases are TGTGCCAGCGGACTACCGGGAACCGGGGATGGTAGCACAGATACGCAGTATTTT.

The V and J genes are TRBV2 and TRBJ2-2; 8 nucleotides match TRBD2. The germline CDR1 and CDR2 sequences are SNHLY and FYNNEI. V lost 4 bases to trimming and J lost 0 bases; unmatched junction nucleotides: 1. The CDR3 loop spans 15 amino acids. CDR3 amino acids: CASSVGLANTGELFF. In nucleotides, the CDR3 is TGTGCCAGCAGTGTGGGACTAGCGAACACCGGGGAGCTGTTTTTT.

The chain joins TRBV6-5 to TRBJ2-1; D is ambiguous. The germline V gene has CDR1 MNHEY and CDR2 SVGAGI. The CDR3 totals 14 residues. V was trimmed by 0 bases and J by 5 bases, leaving 8 bases between them. The CDR3 sequence is CASSYSMNNNEQFF. The DNA for the CDR3 is TGTGCCAGCAGTTACTCGATGAATAACAATGAGCAGTTCTTC.

The rearrangement uses TRBV4-1 and TRBJ1-1; perhaps TRBD1 as D (6 bases). CDR3 length equals 16 residues. CDR1 and CDR2 (germline): MGHRA, YSYEKL. Trimming cost V 2 bases and J 5 bases, with 18 bases left between them. The chain's CDR3 is CASSQQRPGGRTEAFF. For the CDR3, the DNA is TGCGCCAGCAGCCAACAAAGACCGGGGGGGCGAACTGAAGCTTTCTTT.

V usage is TRBV2 and J usage is TRBJ1-1, with 7 bases aligning to TRBD1. V dropped 6 bases and J dropped 0; count of bases not matched to a gene: 7. The CDR3 contains 15 residues. CDR1 SNHLY and CDR2 FYNNEI come from the germline V gene. In DNA, the CDR3 is TGTGCCAGCAGGGGAGGGACAGAAATGAACACTGAAGCTTTCTTT. Its protein product is CASRGGTEMNTEAFF.

This clone was seen a single time. The J gene is TRBJ2-1, the V gene TRBV19, with 12 positions matching TRBD2. CDR3 length: 22 residues. In germline, CDR1 is LNHDA, CDR2 SQIVND (reference sequence). J was trimmed by 1 base and V by 5 bases; bases with no gene match: 21. CDR3 nucleotides: TGTGCCAGTAGTTCCCAGCAGGGTCCCATACTAGCGGGAGGAACGTCCTACAATGAGCAGTTCTTC. Its protein is CASSSQQGPILAGGTSYNEQFF.